Following are 26 T cell receptor beta chains from one sample sequenced in a study of T cells in Graves' hyperthyroidism and ophthalmopathy. The TCR beta CDR3 regions underwent amplification using RNA transcripts as the source. First-round RT-PCR targeting the TCR CDR3 was performed with the HTBI primer set. One entry per CDR3 protein, called by TCRdb with MiXCR from the multiplex PCR reads. The sample lists around 600,000 distinct CDR3 sequences; approximately 15% were seen once. The sample taken for sequencing was blood. The source is a woman aged 40 to 55 with Graves' ophthalmopathy.

This clonotype was seen ten or more times. J is TRBJ2-6 and V is TRBV12-3 or TRBV12-4; D is unclear. The V end lost 1 base, the J end lost 0 bases, and 4 bases lay between the germline ends. This CDR3 contains 15 residues. DNA for the CDR3: TGTGCCAGCAGTTTAGATTTCTCTGGGGCCAACGTCCTGACTTTC. Its protein product is CASSLDFSGANVLTF.

The chain has TRBV28 and TRBJ2-2; D perhaps matches TRBD1 (5 bases). Germline CDR1 reads MDHEN; CDR2 reads SYDVKM. This CDR3 spans 14 amino acids. With 4 bases removed from V and 8 bases from J, the gap between germline ends came to 14 bases. The CDR3, as DNA: TGTGCCAGCAGTTACGGACACCCCGGGGGGGAGCTGTTTTTT. Protein product: CASSYGHPGGELFF.

This clonotype was counted many times. The chain joins TRBV10-2 to TRBJ2-7, with a tentative D call TRBD2 (6 bases). The CDR3 has 16 amino acids. V gave up 5 bases and J gave up 4 bases, with 21 bases separating them. Germline V gene lookup returns CDR1 WSHSY and CDR2 SAAADI. CDR3 sequence (DNA): TGCGCCAGCAGTTCCGTGCAGGGACTGTCTTTATACGAGCAGTACTTC. It is translated as CASSSVQGLSLYEQYF.

V usage is TRBV2 and J usage is TRBJ2-3; possible D gene TRBD2, 6 bases. The germline CDR1 and CDR2 sequences are SNHLY and FYNNEI. Trimming cost V 8 bases and J 0 bases, with 15 bases left between them. The CDR3 runs to 15 residues. CDR3: CASATGLLSTDTQYF. The CDR3 DNA is TGTGCCAGCGCCACGGGACTCCTCAGCACAGATACGCAGTATTTT. The full variable domain, rest sourced from reference TRBV2 and TRBJ2-3, is EPEVTQTPSHQVTQMGQEVILRCVPISNHLYFYWYRQILGQKVEFLVSFYNNEISEKSEIFDDQFSVERPDGSNFTLKIRSTKLEDSAMYFCASATGLLSTDTQYFGPGTRLTVL.

This clonotype was detected many times. This chain uses TRBV7-2 with TRBJ1-4; D is ambiguous. The length of the CDR3 is 15 residues. Per germline, CDR1 SGHTA and CDR2 FQGNSA. The V end was cut by 1 base, the J end by 0 bases, with 6 bases between. CDR3: CASSLVSATNEKLFF. The CDR3 DNA reads as TGTGCCAGCAGCTTAGTCAGTGCAACTAATGAAAAACTGTTTTTT.

This clonotype was detected ten times or more. CDR3 residues: CASTRLAASYNEQFF. CDR3 in DNA: TGTGCCAGCACTCGGCTAGCGGCCTCCTACAATGAGCAGTTCTTC. The J gene is TRBJ2-1, the V gene TRBV2; 7 positions agree with TRBD2. This CDR3 comprises 15 residues. Germline V gene sequence: CDR1 SNHLY, CDR2 FYNNEI. J gave up 0 bases and V 7 bases, and 6 bases lay outside the gene matches.

This chain uses TRBV5-1 with TRBJ2-4; TRBD1 matches at 7 bases. The CDR3 extends over 16 amino acids. Germline CDR1 reads SGHRS; CDR2 reads YFSETQ. V shed 4 bases and J 0 bases; nucleotides not matched to a gene: 7. The CDR3 DNA reads TGCGCCAGCAGCCCGGGACAGTCTATAGCCAAAAACATTCAGTACTTC. Encoded protein: CASSPGQSIAKNIQYF.

This chain joins TRBV6-2 or TRBV6-3 and TRBJ1-1; D not certain. Germline V lookup: CDR1 MNHEY, CDR2 SVGEGT. Trimming shortened V by 10 bases and J by 7 bases, and 13 bases separated the two germline ends. The CDR3 has 11 amino acids. The CDR3 DNA reads as TGTGCCATCCTGGTAGGGATTGAAGCTTTCTTT. This encodes CAILVGIEAFF.

The chain has TRBV24-1 and TRBJ2-3; TRBD1 agrees at 8 bases. V lost 5 bases and J lost 2; bases outside the gene matches: 11. The CDR3 spans 17 residues. Germline V gives CDR1 KGHDR, CDR2 SFDVKD. Here the CDR3 DNA reads TGTGCCACCAGTGGTCCCCAGGGGGCGCCGACCACAGATACGCAGTATTTT. This encodes CATSGPQGAPTTDTQYF.

This clonotype showed up just a few times. The chain is built from TRBV7-9 and TRBJ1-4; D ambiguous. The CDR3 spans 16 residues. Trimming removed 2 bases at V and 3 bases at J, with 13 bases between. CDR1 and CDR2 from the germline V gene are SEHNR and FQNEAQ (reference sequence). The CDR3 is CASSLILGGANEKLFF. The CDR3 DNA reads TGTGCCAGCAGCTTAATCCTAGGCGGGGCTAATGAAAAACTGTTTTTT. The variable domain in full, with the rest retrieved from reference TRBV7-9 and TRBJ1-4, is DTGVSQNPRHKITKRGQNVTFRCDPISEHNRLYWYRQTLGQGPEFLTYFQNEAQLEKSRLLSDRFSAERPKGSFSTLEIQRTEQGDSAMYLCASSLILGGANEKLFFGSGTQLSVL.

This clonotype was counted many times. The chain carries TRBV6-1 and TRBJ1-5; no reliable D call. Trimming removed 6 bases from V and 5 bases from J, with 11 bases in between. There are 13 residues in the CDR3. CDR1 is MNHNS, CDR2 SASEGT, per germline. This CDR3 reads CASRDNTYQPQHF. CDR3 coding DNA: TGTGCCAGCAGAGACAACACCTATCAGCCCCAGCATTTT.

This clonotype occurred once. V is TRBV2 and J is TRBJ1-6; no reliable D call. There are 14 residues in the CDR3. From germline, CDR1 is SNHLY and CDR2 FYNNEI. Trimming pared 4 bases from V and 6 bases from J, leaving 10 bases between. CDR3 nucleotides: TGTGCCAGCAGTGTTAGGGTTGGTAATTCACCCCTCCACTTT. Its translation is CASSVRVGNSPLHF.

This clonotype was recorded many times. The chain employs TRBV2 and TRBJ2-7; D is uncertain. Germline CDR1 reads SNHLY; CDR2 reads FYNNEI. CDR3 size: 13 residues. Trimming shortened V by 6 bases and J by 5 bases, and 14 bases separated the two germline ends. CDR3 in amino acids: CASSQQGLDEQYF. The CDR3 region has the DNA TGTGCCAGCAGCCAACAAGGTCTGGACGAGCAGTACTTC. Together with reference TRBV2 and TRBJ2-7, the CDR3 gives the full variable domain: EPEVTQTPSHQVTQMGQEVILRCVPISNHLYFYWYRQILGQKVEFLVSFYNNEISEKSEIFDDQFSVERPDGSNFTLKIRSTKLEDSAMYFCASSQQGLDEQYFGPGTRLTVT.

This clonotype was recorded at least ten times. The junction and the germline gene differ at one end; a read error may be behind it. The genes are TRBV7-9 and TRBJ2-3; TRBD2 matches at 9 bases. The germline CDR1 and CDR2 sequences are SEHNR and FQNEAQ (reference sequence). The CDR3 spans 16 residues. The DNA for the CDR3 is TGCGCCAGCAGCTTGGGGCTAGCGGGGAGCACAGATACGCAGTATTTT. Its translation is CASSLGLAGSTDTQYF. Looking up the rest from reference TRBV7-9 and TRBJ2-3 gives the full variable domain: DTGVSQNPRHKITKRGQNVTFRCDPISEHNRLYWYRQTLGQGPEFLTYFQNEAQLEKSRLLSDRFSAERPKGSFSTLEIQRTEQGDSAMYLCASSLGLAGSTDTQYFGPGTRLTVL.

The chain recombines TRBV28 with TRBJ1-2; tentatively, D is TRBD1 (5 bases). The V gene lost 5 bases and the J gene lost 6 bases, with 13 bases spanning the gap. The germline CDR1 and CDR2 sequences are MDHEN and SYDVKM. The CDR3 loop spans 13 amino acids. CDR3 bases: TGTGCCAGCAGTATAGCGGGGGGAAATGGCTACACCTTC. Amino acids: CASSIAGGNGYTF.

The chain links TRBV19 to TRBJ2-5; possibly TRBD1 or TRBD2 for D (5 bases each). Trimming took 8 bases from V and 2 from J, leaving 12 bases between them. From germline, CDR1 is LNHDA and CDR2 SQIVND (reference sequence). The CDR3 sequence is 13 residues long. This CDR3 is CASAGTYQETQYF. In DNA, the CDR3 is TGTGCCAGTGCCGGGACCTATCAAGAGACCCAGTACTTC.

This clonotype was counted ten times or more. The chain couples TRBV28 to TRBJ1-2, with D hard to call. This CDR3 contains 12 residues. V lost 5 bases and J 5 bases, leaving 9 bases between the germline ends. In germline, CDR1 is MDHEN, CDR2 SYDVKM. The DNA of the CDR3 is TGTGCCAGCAGTCCGAATTCTTATGGCTACACCTTC. Translating gives CASSPNSYGYTF.

This clonotype was recorded many times. The chain has TRBV20-1 and TRBJ2-1, with D tentatively TRBD1 or TRBD2 (5 bases each). The CDR3 spans 17 residues. Germline V gene sequence: CDR1 DFQATT, CDR2 SNEGSKA (reference sequence). V was cut by 3 bases and J by 6 bases, with 24 bases left in between. In DNA, the CDR3 is TGCAGTGCTAGGCCCCCTCCGGGGCGCAGGGAGTCCAATGAGCAGTTCTTC. The encoded protein is CSARPPPGRRESNEQFF.

This clonotype was counted at least ten times. This rearrangement joins TRBV18 to TRBJ2-7; unclear D gene. The CDR3 is 14 amino acids. CDR1 and CDR2 from the germline V gene are KGHSH and LQKENI. V was clipped by 3 bases and J by 0 bases, with 9 bases between them. The CDR3 here is CASSPGRNSYEQYF. The CDR3 DNA reads as TGTGCCAGCTCACCTGGCCGGAACTCCTACGAGCAGTACTTC.

This clonotype was seen ten or more times. V gene TRBV2 combines with J gene TRBJ2-1; TRBD1 might be the D (6 bases). In germline, CDR1 is SNHLY, CDR2 FYNNEI. The CDR3 runs 16 residues. V lost 6 bases and J lost 1, with 16 bases in between. This CDR3 is CASSEPGQSSYNEQFF. Here the CDR3 DNA reads TGTGCCAGCAGCGAGCCGGGACAAAGTTCCTACAATGAGCAGTTCTTC.

The CDR3: CASTVLTLNTQYF. DNA of the CDR3: TGTGCCAGCACCGTCCTCACCCTTAATACGCAGTATTTT. The gene calls are TRBV7-9 and TRBJ2-3; D remains unclear. V was pared by 7 bases and J by 7 bases, with 15 bases between. The CDR3 spans 13 residues. From germline, CDR1 is SEHNR and CDR2 FQNEAQ (reference sequence).

This clonotype was seen a few times. The chain links TRBV13 to TRBJ1-3, with D unclear. V lost 3 bases and J lost 4, with 4 bases in between. Germline lookup yields CDR1 PRHDT and CDR2 FYEKMQ (reference sequence). CDR3 length: 12 residues. CDR3 amino acids: CASSFKGNTIYF. Written as DNA, the CDR3 is TGTGCCAGCAGCTTTAAGGGAAACACCATATATTTT.

CDR3 in amino acids: CASSVAAGPMNTEAFF. In nucleotides, the CDR3 is TGTGCCAGCAGCGTAGCCGCCGGACCCATGAACACTGAAGCTTTCTTT. The chain is built from TRBV9 and TRBJ1-1; no reliable D call. Germline loops: CDR1 SGDLS, CDR2 YYNGEE. Trimming took 0 bases from V and 0 from J, leaving 12 bases between them. The CDR3 has 16 amino acids.

This clonotype appeared many times. The genes are TRBV20-1 and TRBJ2-3, with TRBD1 matching over 7 bases. The CDR3 is made up of 14 amino acids. The V gene's germline CDR1 is DFQATT and CDR2 SNEGSKA (reference sequence). V lost 1 base and J lost 0; bases outside the gene matches: 1. The CDR3 sequence: CSARGDSSTDTQYF. The CDR3 nucleotides are TGCAGTGCTAGAGGGGACAGCAGCACAGATACGCAGTATTTT.

The table lists this clonotype with many counts. V gene TRBV28 combines with J gene TRBJ2-3; D may be TRBD1 or TRBD2 (7 bases each). The CDR3 has 16 amino acids. With 6 bases removed from V and 5 bases from J, the gap between germline ends came to 21 bases. Germline CDR1 MDHEN, CDR2 SYDVKM. CDR3 loop: CASSSGGLPDLDTQYF. DNA for the CDR3: TGTGCCAGCAGCTCAGGGGGACTACCCGATTTAGATACGCAGTATTTT.

This sequence joins TRBV28 and TRBJ2-7; the match to TRBD1 covers 10 bases. J lost 7 bases, V lost 4 bases, and 4 bases had no gene match. Germline loops: CDR1 MDHEN, CDR2 SYDVKM. The CDR3 is 13 residues long. The CDR3 reads CASSSGQGWEQYF. CDR3 bases: TGTGCCAGCAGTTCGGGACAGGGGTGGGAGCAGTACTTC.